This TCR beta chain was captured by sequencing in a study of blood T cells in healthy people across ages (dated by TCRdb to the mid-2010s). Notes on the research overall: Template switching captured roughly one uniquely barcoded TCR beta cDNA molecule per two T cells in model experiments. Using deep sequencing normalized with unique cDNA molecular identifiers, the study measured how TCR beta repertoire diversity changes with age. The donors were split into four age groups: young (average around 16 years), middle-aged (around 40), aged (62) and long-lived (roughly 77). To avoid experimental bias, donors of different ages were randomly spread across the sequencing lanes. Two additional independent replicas of 1 million unique cDNA reads from the same blood draw were analyzed for two donors (one aged 18 to 30 and one aged 80 or older).

This clonotype was seen once. Its antigen remains unidentified. A read error is possible here, since a much larger clone lies one base away. The roughly 39 donors, aged roughly 6 to 90 years, were systemically healthy Caucasian individuals from Russia. Ten milliliters of peripheral blood were drawn from each donor into EDTA-treated Vacutainer tubes. Ficoll-Paque density-gradient centrifugation was used to isolate PBMCs, with at least 7 million per sample. Total RNA was extracted from PBMCs with Trizol reagent, with at least 5 micrograms obtained per sample. Naive CD45RAhigh/CD27high T cell percentages were measured by flow cytometry on a PBMC aliquot from every donor. Summary of the overall study and its limitations: Because profiling used bulk unsorted PBMCs, naive and antigen-experienced compartments could not be compared conclusively. Estimates of total diversity from one million sequenced T cells were regarded as lower bounds and underestimates. Compared with the aged group, the long-lived group had more naive CD4+ T cells, fewer expanded clones and increased TCR diversity, a pattern suggesting age selection. The percentage of naive T cells measured by flow cytometry correlated strongly with observed TCR beta diversity. The CMV infection status of donors was not known, potentially confounding age-related changes in expanded clonotypes. Observed TCR beta diversity per million T cells fell roughly linearly with age, and a significant reduction was already apparent by age around 40.

The library was prepared using 5' RACE. The run used an Illumina HiSeq 2500. The second PCR ran for about 6 to 12 cycles and used a J-beta primer mix along with a sample-barcoded 5' primer. Each TCR beta cDNA molecule received a unique molecular identifier from a template-switch 5' adaptor carrying 12 random nucleotides. Each sample yielded at least 2.5 million CDR3-containing paired-end reads. The Mint cDNA synthesis kit, primed by a TRBC-specific oligonucleotide, was used to synthesize first-strand cDNA from all RNA. Following uracil-DNA glycosylase treatment, a first 18-cycle PCR with universal primers M1SS and BC2_uni_R was performed on all cDNA. The authors processed their data as follows. For normalization, 1 million high-quality reads, each with a distinct molecular identifier, were randomly selected from each sample. Instead of being binned into consensus sequences, reads with shared molecular identifiers were discarded. MiTCR, with a Q25 quality threshold and the strictest error-elimination algorithm, was used for CDR3 identification, clonotype clustering and error correction. A nonparametric unseen species model with Euler transformation was used to estimate a lower bound on total TCR beta diversity. Clones were called with MiXCR by TCRdb after fastp trimmed the public reads at Q25, and only in-frame beta chains were retained. Identical CDR3 protein sequences are pooled into one entry, listed with their most common genes and DNA. The V and J calls come from TCRdb's annotation, not from the publication. The sample table shows hundreds of thousands of distinct CDR3 sequences, and around 26% are seen once. The ten biggest clones cover roughly a sixth of the sample.

The specimen sequenced was blood. This clonotype was obtained from an elderly woman in good health.

The sequence in DNA is TGCGCCAGCAGCCAAGGGCTCGGGGCAGAACAGTACTTC. This translates into CASSQGLGAEQYF. The chain is made from TRBV4-3 and TRBJ2-7; the D match is possibly TRBD1 or TRBD2, with 5 bases aligned in each. Deletion took 1 base off V and 10 bases off J, with a span of 14 bases between the germline ends. Including cysteine and phenylalanine, the CDR3 has 13 amino acids. The sequence is cut down to CDR3 DNA, 39 bases in frame from base 1. CDR1 and CDR2 are drawn from the germline V gene: LGHNA, YSLEER.